This entry lists 31 T cell receptor beta chains sequenced from one sample in a study of HIV-infected children after antiretroviral therapy interruption. A 3' RACE protocol on RNA, with unique molecular identifiers, produced the TCR library. Each CDR3 protein gets one entry after TCRdb re-called the 3' RACE reads with MiXCR. The sample lists approximately 15,000 distinct CDR3 sequences, around 3.5% occurring once. Treatment given: PENTA 11 planned treatment interruption arm or continuous ART arm. Sequenced material: CD45RO+ CD8+ T cells from PBMCs, pooled from several time points, taken from a donor given antiretroviral therapy, either interrupted or continuous. Specified subset: memory CD8+ CD45RO+ CD45RA- T cells. Receptor source: a pool of human donors with HIV.

This clonotype has only a few counts. The genes are TRBV4-1 and TRBJ2-3, with a weak D call TRBD2 (6 bases). Trimming removed 10 bases at V and 4 bases at J, with 18 bases between. CDR3 length equals 14 residues. Germline loops: CDR1 MGHRA, CDR2 YSYEKL. In nucleotides, the CDR3 is TGCGCCACCTCCGAGGGGAGGTGGGCAGATACGCAGTATTTT. Protein: CATSEGRWADTQYF.

This clonotype was seen at least ten times. The chain recombines TRBV7-9 with TRBJ2-7; D remains unclear. The length of the CDR3 is 12 residues. CDR1 is SEHNR and CDR2 is FQNEAQ in the germline V gene (reference sequence). V was pared by 5 bases and J by 12 bases, with 17 bases between. The CDR3 spells CASSIGRTAGYF. The CDR3 nucleotides are TGTGCCAGCAGCATAGGACGGACCGCCGGGTACTTC. The full variable domain, in which reference TRBV7-9 and TRBJ2-7 provide the parts outside the CDR3, is DTGVSQNPRHKITKRGQNVTFRCDPISEHNRLYWYRQTLGQGPEFLTYFQNEAQLEKSRLLSDRFSAERPKGSFSTLEIQRTEQGDSAMYLCASSIGRTAGYFGPGTRLTVT.

At least ten counts were recorded for this clonotype. The rearrangement uses TRBV6-1 and TRBJ2-5; D gene ambiguous. This CDR3 contains 13 residues. Trimming stripped 8 bases from V and 5 bases from J, with 15 bases between. CDR1 MNHNS and CDR2 SASEGT come from the germline V gene. The CDR3 region has the DNA TGTGCCAGCGGTGGGCAGCTAGGGGAGACCCAGTACTTC. This encodes CASGGQLGETQYF.

This clonotype was picked up many times. This sequence joins TRBV12-5 and TRBJ1-2, with 8 bases lining up with TRBD1. V trimming: 1 base; J trimming: 4 bases; junction bases outside the gene matches: 8. Germline loops: CDR1 LGHNT, CDR2 FRNRAP. The CDR3 is 16 residues long. The CDR3 DNA sequence: TGTGCTAGTGGTTTGGCTCTCCGGACAGGGTCCTATGGCTACACCTTC. Protein product: CASGLALRTGSYGYTF.

The V and J genes are TRBV3-1 and TRBJ2-3; 8 bases match TRBD2. V lost 4 bases and J lost 1; bases outside the gene matches: 10. Per germline, CDR1 LGHDT and CDR2 YNNKEL (reference sequence). The CDR3 has 17 amino acids. DNA for the CDR3: TGTGCCAGCAGCCCCCGAGCGGGGGCGCTGGGCACAGATACGCAGTATTTT. It is translated as CASSPRAGALGTDTQYF.

This clonotype was detected ten times or more. This chain connects TRBV6-1 to TRBJ2-7, with D tentatively TRBD1 or TRBD2 (5 bases each). The V and J ends lost 3 bases and 5 bases respectively, with 11 bases between them. From germline, CDR1 is MNHNS and CDR2 SASEGT. This CDR3 spans 13 amino acids. The CDR3 region is CASSDLRGHEQYF. CDR3 DNA: TGTGCCAGCAGTGACCTGAGGGGCCACGAGCAGTACTTC.

The V call is TRBV23-1, the J call TRBJ1-6; D unclear. TRBV23-1 is treated as an ORF (open reading frame) with a function not yet certain. This CDR3 spans 16 amino acids. V gave up 0 bases and J gave up 7 bases, with 13 bases separating them. The CDR3 coding sequence is TGCGCCAGCAGTCAATCGAAAGCGGCGCCGAATTCACCCCTCCACTTT. Translating gives CASSQSKAAPNSPLHF.

This clonotype was recorded at least ten times. This CDR3 is CASSPHDSSYNSPLHF. The CDR3 DNA sequence: TGTGCCAGCTCACCCCACGACAGCTCCTATAATTCACCCCTCCACTTT. The rearrangement joins TRBV18 to TRBJ1-6, with D maybe TRBD1 (5 bases). The CDR3 loop spans 16 amino acids. V lost 3 bases and J lost 0, with 9 bases in between. The germline V gene encodes CDR1 KGHSH and CDR2 LQKENI.

This clonotype was recorded many times. The CDR3 region is CASSESLSYEQYF. As DNA, the CDR3 is TGTGCCAGCAGTGAATCCCTATCTTACGAGCAGTACTTC. The V gene is TRBV25-1, the J gene TRBJ2-7; D is undetermined. Trimming took off 1 base at V and 4 bases at J, with 8 bases between the two ends. The CDR3 loop spans 13 amino acids. Germline assignment: CDR1 MGHDK and CDR2 SYGVNS.

This clonotype was seen ten or more times. V and J are TRBV12-3 or TRBV12-4 and TRBJ2-2; D is unclear. This CDR3 is 11 amino acids long. V lost 7 bases, J lost 4 bases, and 4 bases lay in between. CDR3 in amino acids: CASTFTGELFF. CDR3 in DNA: TGTGCCAGCACCTTCACCGGGGAGCTGTTTTTT.

This clonotype was recorded at least ten times. The chain is built from TRBV3-1 and TRBJ2-2; 9 positions match TRBD2. CDR3 length: 17 residues. The ends lost 3 bases at V and 1 base at J; junction bases unmatched: 6. The germline V gene encodes CDR1 LGHDT and CDR2 YNNKEL (reference sequence). The CDR3 sequence is CASSHPGTSLNTGELFF. CDR3 in DNA: TGTGCCAGCAGCCATCCTGGGACTAGCTTGAACACCGGGGAGCTGTTTTTT.

In its sample, this clonotype was seen many times. This chain connects TRBV29-1 to TRBJ2-5; D perhaps matches TRBD2 (5 bases). Germline V gene sequence: CDR1 SQVTM, CDR2 ANQGSEA. This CDR3 spans 15 amino acids. The V end was cut by 3 bases, the J end by 3 bases, with 17 bases between. The CDR3 nucleotides read TGCAGCGTTGATAACGAGGGCCCAAGGGAAGAGACCCAGTACTTC. This codes for CSVDNEGPREETQYF.

This clonotype was picked up many times. The rearrangement uses TRBV29-1 and TRBJ2-1; D is undetermined. V gave up 3 bases and J gave up 6 bases, with 9 bases separating them. The germline gives CDR1 SQVTM, CDR2 ANQGSEA. The CDR3 is 12 residues long. The CDR3 is CSVDLQPNEQFF. For the CDR3, the DNA is TGCAGCGTTGACTTACAGCCCAATGAGCAGTTCTTC.

The sample holds many counts of this clonotype. The chain carries TRBV28 and TRBJ2-1; D might be TRBD1 (6 bases). Deletions cut 4 bases from V and 5 bases from J, with 15 bases between. The CDR3 totals 15 residues. Germline V CDR1 and CDR2: MDHEN, SYDVKM. CDR3 sequence: CASSSQGLQNNEQFF. The CDR3 DNA is TGTGCCAGCAGTTCCCAGGGGCTTCAAAACAATGAGCAGTTCTTC. Looking up the rest from reference TRBV28 and TRBJ2-1 gives the full variable domain: DVKVTQSSRYLVKRTGEKVFLECVQDMDHENMFWYRQDPGLGLRLIYFSYDVKMKEKGDIPEGYSVSREKKERFSLILESASTNQTSMYLCASSSQGLQNNEQFFGPGTRLTVL.

This clonotype came up many times. The gene calls are TRBV4-1 and TRBJ2-7, with 9 bases fitting TRBD1. V was pared by 2 bases and J by 3 bases, with 5 bases of the junction left unmatched. The CDR3 contains 15 residues. Germline loops: CDR1 MGHRA, CDR2 YSYEKL. The CDR3 sequence: CASSQSPGQGYEQYF. The CDR3 DNA follows: TGCGCCAGCAGCCAATCCCCGGGACAGGGCTACGAGCAGTACTTC.

Ten or more counts support this clonotype. V gene TRBV10-3 combines with J gene TRBJ2-3; possibly TRBD1 or TRBD2 for D (6 bases each). Trimming took off 3 bases at V and 0 bases at J, with 16 bases between the two ends. The germline gives CDR1 ENHRY, CDR2 SYGVKD. The CDR3 totals 17 residues. This chain's CDR3 is CAISEEGGRTSTDTQYF. CDR3 DNA sequence: TGTGCCATCAGTGAAGAAGGGGGGCGGACTAGCACAGATACGCAGTATTTT.

This rearrangement joins TRBV5-1 to TRBJ2-3; 9 bases match TRBD1. Germline V gene data show CDR1 as SGHRS and CDR2 as YFSETQ. The CDR3 runs to 17 residues. J was trimmed by 5 bases and V by 4 bases; bases with no gene match: 14. The CDR3 region has the DNA TGCGCCAGCAGCGAACTCCGGGACAGGGTCCTTGGAGATACGCAGTATTTT. It codes for CASSELRDRVLGDTQYF.

In this sample, this clonotype turned up many times. This chain uses TRBV27 with TRBJ1-6, with D hard to call. The CDR3 covers 14 residues. Trimming removed 3 bases from V and 10 bases from J, with 13 bases in between. The germline V gene has CDR1 MNHEY and CDR2 SMNVEV (reference sequence). CDR3 in DNA: TGTGCCAGCAGTTTTGCGGGCCTTAGGTCACCCCTCCACTTT. This sequence encodes CASSFAGLRSPLHF.

There are many counts of this clonotype. V is TRBV3-1 and J is TRBJ1-4; D perhaps matches TRBD1 (6 bases). Germline V CDR1 and CDR2: LGHDT, YNNKEL (reference sequence). The CDR3 totals 15 residues. The V gene lost 1 base and the J gene lost 4 bases, with 10 bases spanning the gap. CDR3 bases: TGTGCCAGCAGCCAAGGGCGGACAGATAATGAAAAACTGTTTTTT. It codes for CASSQGRTDNEKLFF. The complete variable domain, with remaining parts taken from reference TRBV3-1 and TRBJ1-4, reads DTAVSQTPKYLVTQMGNDKSIKCEQNLGHDTMYWYKQDSKKFLKIMFSYNNKELIINETVPNRFSPKSPDKAHLNLHINSLELGDSAVYFCASSQGRTDNEKLFFGSGTQLSVL.

This clonotype appeared many times. CDR3 residues: CASSETGYYGYTF. The DNA of the CDR3 is TGTGCCAGCAGCGAGACAGGGTACTATGGCTACACCTTC. This chain uses TRBV5-4 with TRBJ1-2, with TRBD1 identical over 7 bases. CDR1 SGHNT and CDR2 YYREEE come from the germline V gene (reference sequence). The CDR3 extends over 13 amino acids. With 4 bases clipped from V and 3 bases from J, the junction kept 3 bases outside the gene matches.

This clonotype was seen ten or more times. V gene TRBV15 combines with J gene TRBJ2-6; D not resolved. The germline V and J ends were trimmed by 3 bases and 0 bases, with 9 bases remaining between them. Germline V gene data show CDR1 as LNHNV and CDR2 as YYDKDF (reference sequence). This CDR3 contains 16 residues. In DNA form, the CDR3 reads TGTGCCACCAGCAGCGTTACGGGCTCTGGGGCCAACGTCCTGACTTTC. Residues: CATSSVTGSGANVLTF.

In this sample, this clonotype is medium-sized. The chain uses TRBV7-8 and TRBJ2-2; D may correspond to TRBD1 or TRBD2 (6 bases each). Trimming cost V 0 bases and J 4 bases, with 12 bases left between them. Germline V gene sequence: CDR1 SGHVS, CDR2 FQNEAQ. CDR3 length: 16 residues. This chain's CDR3 is CASSLAEGVGTGELFF. CDR3 coding DNA: TGTGCCAGCAGCTTAGCGGAGGGGGTCGGCACCGGGGAGCTGTTTTTT. Together with reference TRBV7-8 and TRBJ2-2, the CDR3 gives the full variable domain: GAGVSQSPRYKVAKRGQDVALRCDPISGHVSLFWYQQALGQGPEFLTYFQNEAQLDKSGLPSDRFFAERPEGSVSTLKIQRTQQEDSAVYLCASSLAEGVGTGELFFGEGSRLTVL.

This clonotype was detected ten times or more. This chain links TRBV6-4 with TRBJ2-1, with TRBD2 identical over 8 bases. CDR3 length: 14 amino acids. Germline V gives CDR1 MRHNA, CDR2 SNTAGT. Unmatched junction bases numbered 4, after V lost 2 bases and J lost 7 bases. CDR3 loop: CASSDAGGGNEQFF. In nucleotides, the CDR3 is TGTGCCAGCAGTGACGCGGGGGGAGGAAATGAGCAGTTCTTC.

The J gene is TRBJ2-3, the V gene TRBV4-2; D tentatively fits TRBD1 or TRBD2 (5 bases each). V was pared by 1 base and J by 6 bases, with 20 bases between. Germline loops: CDR1 LGHNA, CDR2 YNFKEQ. This CDR3 comprises 17 residues. The chain's CDR3 is CASSQGVQRGAHDTQYF. CDR3 nucleotides: TGTGCCAGCAGCCAAGGAGTGCAGCGAGGGGCGCATGATACGCAGTATTTT.

V gene TRBV4-2 combines with J gene TRBJ1-3; D may be TRBD1 (6 bases). CDR3 length: 18 residues. In germline, CDR1 is LGHNA, CDR2 YNFKEQ. V was cut by 0 bases and J by 0 bases, with 15 bases left in between. The CDR3 DNA is TGTGCCAGCAGCCAAGAGGGGGCAGACAGGTTCTCTGGAAACACCATATATTTT. It codes for CASSQEGADRFSGNTIYF.

This clonotype was detected many times. J is TRBJ2-1 and V is TRBV9; 7 positions match TRBD2. The germline gives CDR1 SGDLS, CDR2 YYNGEE. The J segment lost 0 bases and the V segment lost 4 bases, leaving 10 bases of the junction unmatched. This CDR3 is built from 17 residues. The CDR3 DNA reads TGTGCCAGCAGCTTCGGGACTACACTAAGCTCCTACAATGAGCAGTTCTTC. It specifies CASSFGTTLSSYNEQFF.

The sample holds many counts of this clonotype. At one of its ends the junction is not consistent with the germline gene, which may arise from a read error. The chain joins TRBV7-9 to TRBJ1-1, with no clear D. The CDR3 is made up of 13 amino acids. CDR1 SEHNR and CDR2 FQNEAQ come from the germline V gene (reference sequence). For the CDR3, the DNA is TGTGCCAGCAGCTTAGCTTTGAAAACTGAAGCTTTCTTT. Its protein product is CASSLALKTEAFF.

In its sample, this clonotype was seen many times. The chain links TRBV28 to TRBJ2-7; maybe TRBD2 (5 bases). There are 14 residues in the CDR3. The germline V gene encodes CDR1 MDHEN and CDR2 SYDVKM. Trimming pared 2 bases from V and 6 bases from J, leaving 14 bases between. In DNA form, the CDR3 reads TGTGCCAGCAGTTTACCGGGATCCGGCTCCGAGCAGTACTTC. Protein product: CASSLPGSGSEQYF. Using reference TRBV28 and TRBJ2-7 for the parts outside the CDR3, the full variable domain is DVKVTQSSRYLVKRTGEKVFLECVQDMDHENMFWYRQDPGLGLRLIYFSYDVKMKEKGDIPEGYSVSREKKERFSLILESASTNQTSMYLCASSLPGSGSEQYFGPGTRLTVT.

In this sample, this clonotype turned up many times. J is TRBJ2-5 and V is TRBV6-2 or TRBV6-3; possibly TRBD2 for D (6 bases). Germline V gives CDR1 MNHEY, CDR2 SVGEGT. V lost 7 bases, J lost 2 bases, and 17 bases lay in between. CDR3 size: 15 residues. In DNA form, the CDR3 reads TGTGCCAGCACCACAATCCGGGACTCTCAAGAGACCCAGTACTTC. Encoded protein: CASTTIRDSQETQYF.

The rearrangement links TRBV6-5 to TRBJ1-1; a possible D gene is TRBD1 (6 bases). The germline V and J ends were trimmed by 0 bases and 10 bases, with 21 bases remaining between them. The CDR3 has 16 amino acids. Germline V gene data show CDR1 as MNHEY and CDR2 as SVGAGI. CDR3 sequence reads: CASSYSSAWAEGGAFF. The CDR3 coding sequence is TGTGCCAGCAGTTACTCCTCGGCCTGGGCCGAAGGGGGAGCTTTCTTT.

Many counts were recorded for this clonotype. This rearrangement joins TRBV5-1 to TRBJ2-7; 8 bases are a match to TRBD1. This CDR3 has 13 amino acids. Trimming at V came to 3 bases and at J to 5 bases, leaving 4 bases not matched to a gene. CDR1 and CDR2 (germline): SGHRS, YFSETQ. DNA for the CDR3: TGCGCCAGCAGCTCGAGGACAGGGAACGAGCAGTACTTC. Encoded protein: CASSSRTGNEQYF. The full variable domain, in which reference TRBV5-1 and TRBJ2-7 provide the parts outside the CDR3, is KAGVTQTPRYLIKTRGQQVTLSCSPISGHRSVSWYQQTPGQGLQFLFEYFSETQRNKGNFPGRFSGRQFSNSRSEMNVSTLELGDSALYLCASSSRTGNEQYFGPGTRLTVT.